The next 30 T cell receptor beta chains were all read from a single sample in a study of T cell responses to AZD1222 COVID-19 vaccine. Repertoires were generated with immunoSEQ multiplex PCR, while TCRdb's copy carries only in-frame clones and drops some. The table records approximately 120,000 clones, 88% of them present only once. Here the sequenced sample was peripheral blood, taken 28 days after the second AZD1222 dose. The receptors stem from an adult who received the AZD1222 COVID-19 vaccine.

The chain links TRBV4-1 to TRBJ1-4, with D uncertain. The CDR3 totals 13 residues. The V gene's germline CDR1 is MGHRA and CDR2 YSYEKL. Trimming took off 0 bases at V and 13 bases at J, with 12 bases between the two ends. In DNA form, the CDR3 reads TGCGCCAGCAGCCAAGAAGGAGCTGGGAGACTGTTTTTT. Protein: CASSQEGAGRLFF.

This clone has a single count. The chain uses TRBV11-2 and TRBJ1-2; possible D gene TRBD1, 5 bases. Germline-derived CDR1 and CDR2 are SGHAT and FQNNGV. CDR3 length equals 13 residues. The ends were cut back, 1 base at V and 5 bases at J, with 8 bases in the middle. The CDR3 DNA sequence: TGTGCCAGCAGCTTAGGAGGGGCGTATGGCTACACCTTC. Protein sequence: CASSLGGAYGYTF. The complete variable domain, with remaining parts taken from reference TRBV11-2 and TRBJ1-2, reads EAGVAQSPRYKIIEKRQSVAFWCNPISGHATLYWYQQILGQGPKLLIQFQNNGVVDDSQLPKDRFSAERLKGVDSTLKIQPAKLEDSAVYLCASSLGGAYGYTFGSGTRLTVV.

Concerning this clone itself: At one boundary the junction diverges from the germline segment, which might be a read error. The chain joins TRBV28 to TRBJ1-2; no firm D call. CDR1 is MDHEN, CDR2 SYDVKM, per germline. The CDR3 sequence is 14 residues long. The DNA of the CDR3 is TGTGCCAGCACTTTAACGGGGATACCCTATGGCTACACCTTC. Its translation: CASTLTGIPYGYTF.

J is TRBJ1-4 and V is TRBV5-1, with D tentatively TRBD1 (5 bases). The CDR3 is 15 residues long. The germline V and J ends were trimmed by 1 base and 7 bases, with 14 bases remaining between them. In germline, CDR1 is SGHRS, CDR2 YFSETQ. CDR3 in amino acids: CASSLSGVFGEKLFF. The CDR3 DNA reads TGCGCCAGCAGCTTGTCGGGGGTATTCGGTGAAAAACTGTTTTTT.

The chain recombines TRBV6-6 with TRBJ1-5, with 9 bases identical to TRBD1. Germline loops: CDR1 MNHNY, CDR2 SVGAGI (reference sequence). This CDR3 is 15 amino acids long. The V segment lost 8 bases and the J segment 7 bases; nucleotides outside the gene matches: 12. This chain's CDR3 is CASSIETGGVQPQHF. The CDR3, as DNA: TGTGCCAGCTCCATCGAAACAGGGGGCGTGCAGCCCCAGCATTTT.

The chain couples TRBV9 to TRBJ1-2, with no clear D. The CDR3 spans 15 residues. Trimming shortened V by 0 bases and J by 4 bases, and 13 bases separated the two germline ends. In germline, CDR1 is SGDLS, CDR2 YYNGEE. CDR3 nucleotide sequence: TGTGCCAGCAGCGTAGACTCCCTAGGCAGCTATGGCTACACCTTC. This codes for CASSVDSLGSYGYTF.

This chain links TRBV11-2 with TRBJ2-1; 9 bases fit TRBD1. CDR1 and CDR2 from the germline V gene are SGHAT and FQNNGV. J lost 7 bases, V lost 5 bases, and 3 bases had no gene match. This CDR3 has 13 residues. CDR3 in amino acids: CASSPDRGNEQFF. The CDR3 DNA reads TGTGCCAGCAGCCCGGACAGGGGAAATGAGCAGTTCTTC.

This clone appeared once. The chain carries TRBV5-1 and TRBJ1-1, with TRBD1 matching over 10 bases. Germline CDR1 and CDR2: SGHRS and YFSETQ. The CDR3 contains 15 residues. The trim removed 4 bases at V and 4 bases at J, leaving 7 bases unmatched. CDR3 nucleotide sequence: TGCGCCAGCAGCACATCCGGGACAGGGGTCACTGAAGCTTTCTTT. It encodes CASSTSGTGVTEAFF. The variable domain in full, with the rest retrieved from reference TRBV5-1 and TRBJ1-1, is KAGVTQTPRYLIKTRGQQVTLSCSPISGHRSVSWYQQTPGQGLQFLFEYFSETQRNKGNFPGRFSGRQFSNSRSEMNVSTLELGDSALYLCASSTSGTGVTEAFFGQGTRLTVV.

The chain joins TRBV4-3 to TRBJ2-3, with 13 bases identical to TRBD2. The V and J ends lost 0 bases and 5 bases, in that order; junction bases with no gene match: 2. Germline CDR1 is LGHNA and CDR2 is YSLEER. There are 16 residues in the CDR3. The CDR3 spells CASSQELAGGRDTQYF. In DNA form, the CDR3 reads TGCGCCAGCAGCCAAGAACTAGCGGGGGGGAGAGATACGCAGTATTTT.

As to this clone: The sample contains more than one DNA sequence encoding this CDR3. This rearrangement joins TRBV5-6 to TRBJ2-7; D possibly uses TRBD1 or TRBD2 (5 bases each). The CDR3 sequence is 14 residues long. The V and J ends lost 0 bases and 3 bases respectively, with 10 bases between them. Germline CDR1 is SGHDT and CDR2 is YYEEEE. CDR3 nucleotides: TGTGCCAGCAGCTTGGGGCAGGGACGCTACGAGCAGTACTTC. The encoded protein is CASSLGQGRYEQYF.

This clone was detected once. V is TRBV18 and J is TRBJ1-5; D gene unclear. CDR1 KGHSH and CDR2 LQKENI come from the germline V gene. The CDR3 has 14 residues. The V gene lost 3 bases and the J gene lost 0 bases, with 6 bases spanning the gap. The CDR3 loop is CASSPLGSNQPQHF. For the CDR3, the DNA is TGTGCCAGCTCACCCCTTGGTAGCAATCAGCCCCAGCATTTT.

This chain links TRBV14 with TRBJ2-3, with D uncertain. The CDR3 has 13 residues. V was cut by 1 base and J by 4 bases, with 6 bases left in between. The germline V gene has CDR1 SGHDN and CDR2 FVKESK. The CDR3 spells CASSQGFADTQYF. CDR3 coding DNA: TGTGCCAGCAGCCAAGGATTCGCAGATACGCAGTATTTT. Based on the CDR3 plus reference TRBV14 and TRBJ2-3, the full variable domain is EAGVTQFPSHSVIEKGQTVTLRCDPISGHDNLYWYRRVMGKEIKFLLHFVKESKQDESGMPNNRFLAERTGGTYSTLKVQPAELEDSGVYFCASSQGFADTQYFGPGTRLTVL.

This clone has more than one count but fewer than ten. The chain uses TRBV5-1 and TRBJ2-1; the match to TRBD2 covers 12 bases. Per germline, CDR1 SGHRS and CDR2 YFSETQ. The V segment lost 0 bases and the J segment 13 bases; nucleotides outside the gene matches: 5. This CDR3 contains 14 residues. The CDR3 is CASSLARLAGEQFF. In DNA, the CDR3 is TGCGCCAGCAGCTTGGCCAGACTAGCGGGGGAACAGTTCTTC.

The rearrangement uses TRBV4-2 and TRBJ2-1, with 7 positions matching TRBD2. This CDR3 has 14 amino acids. V gave up 2 bases and J gave up 7 bases; unmatched junction bases: 5. Germline V gene lookup returns CDR1 LGHNA and CDR2 YNFKEQ. CDR3 coding DNA: TGTGCCAGCAGCCAAAGAGGGAGGGTTAATGAGCAGTTCTTC. Amino acids: CASSQRGRVNEQFF.

The chain employs TRBV4-1 and TRBJ1-3; tentative D call: TRBD1 (5 bases). Trimming removed 1 base at V and 2 bases at J, with 9 bases between. Looked up from germline, CDR1 is MGHRA and CDR2 is YSYEKL. The CDR3 is 15 residues long. The CDR3 loop is CASSQGTGPGNTIYF. Written as DNA, the CDR3 is TGCGCCAGCAGCCAAGGCACAGGCCCTGGAAACACCATATATTTT.

The chain couples TRBV24-1 to TRBJ2-5; 7 nucleotides match TRBD2. CDR1 is KGHDR, CDR2 SFDVKD, per germline. The J segment lost 5 bases and the V segment lost 3 bases, leaving 5 bases of the junction unmatched. The CDR3 is 14 amino acids. CDR3 DNA: TGTGCCACCAGTGATCCCTTCGGGGGGGAGACCCAGTACTTC. It specifies CATSDPFGGETQYF.

V usage is TRBV19 and J usage is TRBJ1-4, with D perhaps TRBD1 (5 bases). The V gene lost 5 bases and the J gene lost 10 bases, with 20 bases spanning the gap. Germline CDR1 and CDR2: LNHDA and SQIVND (reference sequence). CDR3 length equals 15 residues. The CDR3 region has the DNA TGTGCCAGTAGTCTCGGCAGGGACGGCCTAGCAAAACTGTTTTTT. Amino acid sequence: CASSLGRDGLAKLFF.

This clone occurred a few times. This chain links TRBV7-9 with TRBJ2-6; D may be TRBD2 (5 bases). V was pared by 5 bases and J by 2 bases, with 10 bases between. Germline CDR1 reads SEHNR; CDR2 reads FQNEAQ (reference sequence). The length of the CDR3 is 15 residues. For the CDR3, the DNA is TGTGCCAGCAGCCTTCGGGGTGCTGGGGCCAACGTCCTGACTTTC. Protein: CASSLRGAGANVLTF.

V is TRBV18 and J is TRBJ1-2, with D possibly matching TRBD1 (5 bases). CDR1 and CDR2 from the germline V gene are KGHSH and LQKENI. V dropped 2 bases and J dropped 7 bases, with 14 bases sitting between them. CDR3 length: 14 amino acids. CDR3 DNA: TGTGCCAGCTCACCAACTCGGCAGGGCGGTGGCTACACCTTC. This encodes CASSPTRQGGGYTF.

CDR3 coding DNA: TGTGCCAGCAGCTTCCAGGGTCGACAGACCCAGTACTTC. Its protein is CASSFQGRQTQYF. The chain recombines TRBV7-2 with TRBJ2-5; possible D gene TRBD1, 5 bases. From germline, CDR1 is SGHTA and CDR2 FQGNSA. The CDR3 contains 13 residues. The V end lost 3 bases, the J end lost 6 bases, and 11 bases lay between the germline ends.

The genes are TRBV3-1 (or the pseudogene TRBV3-2) and TRBJ1-3; no reliable D call. The CDR3 sequence is 16 residues long. Germline V gives CDR1 LGHDT, CDR2 YNNKEL (reference sequence). V was cut by 2 bases and J by 0 bases, with 11 bases left in between. Here the CDR3 reads CASSQNPSSSGNTIYF. The CDR3 nucleotides are TGTGCCAGCAGCCAAAATCCGTCGAGCTCTGGAAACACCATATATTTT.

The chain uses TRBV3-1 (or the pseudogene TRBV3-2) and TRBJ1-4; 8 nucleotides align to TRBD1. After removal of 2 bases from V and 4 bases from J, the junction contained 6 bases not matched to a gene. Germline CDR1 is LGHDT and CDR2 is YNNKEL (reference sequence). This CDR3 spans 16 amino acids. In DNA form, the CDR3 reads TGTGCCAGCAGCCAACCTGACAGGGGTAATAATGAAAAACTGTTTTTT. The encoded protein is CASSQPDRGNNEKLFF.

CDR3 sequence reads: CASSLNTGGSNQPQHF. Written as DNA, the CDR3 is TGTGCCAGCAGTTTAAATACAGGGGGCAGCAATCAGCCCCAGCATTTT. The chain links TRBV28 to TRBJ1-5; 9 nucleotides align to TRBD1. The CDR3 covers 16 residues. The junction had 3 bases not matched to a gene; V was cut back by 2 bases and J by 1 base. Germline lookup yields CDR1 MDHEN and CDR2 SYDVKM.

The chain carries TRBV19 and TRBJ1-3; no firm D call. V lost 3 bases and J 0 bases, leaving 9 bases between the germline ends. The CDR3 spans 15 residues. Germline V gene data show CDR1 as LNHDA and CDR2 as SQIVND (reference sequence). The CDR3 spells CASSMGGYSGNTIYF. The CDR3 region has the DNA TGTGCCAGTAGTATGGGAGGTTACTCTGGAAACACCATATATTTT.

The gene calls are TRBV20-1 and TRBJ2-7, with no clear D. Germline assignment: CDR1 DFQATT and CDR2 SNEGSKA (reference sequence). The CDR3 loop spans 11 amino acids. V lost 6 bases and J 0 bases, leaving 6 bases between the germline ends. The CDR3, as DNA: TGCAGTGCGCAAAGCTCCTACGAGCAGTACTTC. This encodes CSAQSSYEQYF.

The genes are TRBV7-2 and TRBJ1-5; 7 nucleotides line up with TRBD1. Losses at the gene ends were 3 bases for V and 4 bases for J; bases not matched to a gene: 9. This CDR3 is 16 amino acids long. Germline loops: CDR1 SGHTA, CDR2 FQGNSA. CDR3 sequence (DNA): TGTGCCAGCAGCTTTCAAGGGGGCGCCGGGAATCAGCCCCAGCATTTT. Its protein is CASSFQGGAGNQPQHF.

CDR3 DNA sequence: TGTGCCAGCAGTTTGCCCAGGGGGGTCGGTGGAAACACCATATATTTT. This gives the protein CASSLPRGVGGNTIYF. The chain couples TRBV28 to TRBJ1-3; 7 bases match TRBD1. Trimming removed 3 bases from V and 3 bases from J; junction bases left unmatched: 8. CDR1 and CDR2 from the germline V gene are MDHEN and SYDVKM. This CDR3 spans 16 amino acids.

The chain uses TRBV20-1 and TRBJ2-1, with TRBD2 matching 10 bases. The germline V gene encodes CDR1 DFQATT and CDR2 SNEGSKA (reference sequence). The CDR3 has 16 residues. The V and J ends lost 3 bases and 4 bases, in that order; junction bases with no gene match: 9. This chain's CDR3 is CSASRSPAGGYNEQFF. For the CDR3, the DNA is TGCAGTGCTAGTAGGTCCCCAGCGGGAGGGTACAATGAGCAGTTCTTC.

The CDR3 DNA reads TGCGCCAGCAGCTTGGGAAGCATTACGAACACCGGGGAGCTGTTTTTT. Translating it yields CASSLGSITNTGELFF. The rearrangement uses TRBV5-1 and TRBJ2-2, with D unclear. The V and J ends lost 0 bases and 0 bases respectively, with 9 bases between them. CDR1 and CDR2 (germline): SGHRS, YFSETQ. The CDR3 extends over 16 amino acids. The variable domain in full, completed from reference TRBV5-1 and TRBJ2-2, reads KAGVTQTPRYLIKTRGQQVTLSCSPISGHRSVSWYQQTPGQGLQFLFEYFSETQRNKGNFPGRFSGRQFSNSRSEMNVSTLELGDSALYLCASSLGSITNTGELFFGEGSRLTVL.

The chain joins TRBV11-3 to TRBJ1-6; D ambiguous. CDR1 SGHNT and CDR2 YENEEA come from the germline V gene. There are 16 residues in the CDR3. V was trimmed by 5 bases and J by 0 bases, leaving 11 bases between them. CDR3 in amino acids: CASSRRGSSYNSPLHF. The CDR3 nucleotides read TGTGCCAGCAGCAGACGTGGGAGCTCCTATAATTCACCCCTCCACTTT. The complete variable domain, with remaining parts taken from reference TRBV11-3 and TRBJ1-6, reads EAGVVQSPRYKIIEKKQPVAFWCNPISGHNTLYWYLQNLGQGPELLIRYENEEAVDDSQLPKDRFSAERLKGVDSTLKIQPAELGDSAVYLCASSRRGSSYNSPLHFGNGTRLTVT.